The T cell receptor beta chain described here comes from a study of blood T cell repertoires in COVID-19. Study as a whole: In each case, the material was cDNA or gDNA derived from T cells, B-cell-depleted T cells, or PBMCs.

While infection was still active, Seattle patients were enrolled and then followed longitudinally. Method: immunoSEQ multiplex PCR; TCRdb's copy keeps in-frame clones and lacks some. Seen here are around 120,000 clones, about nine tenths observed once, and the top ten hold 4% to 5%. The specimen was peripheral blood. This TCR was recovered from a man aged 55 to 70 with COVID-19, enrolled during active disease.

In nucleotides, the CDR3 is TGTGCCAGTAGTATAGGTATCCGGGACTCCGAGCAGTTCTTC. This sequence encodes CASSIGIRDSEQFF. The V gene is TRBV19, the J gene TRBJ2-1, with D possibly TRBD2 on 6 matching bases. The germline gives CDR1 LNHDA, CDR2 SQIVND (reference sequence). Trimming took 1 base from V and 10 from J, leaving 14 bases between them. The CDR3 spans 14 residues.